The clone carrying this TCR beta chain was observed many times. The data were obtained in a study of T-cell memory formation after mild COVID-19. Using its own MiXCR run on the 5' RACE reads, TCRdb lists one record per CDR3 protein. The sample has 85,000 to 130,000 distinct CDR3 sequences; 15% to 20% are singletons. V was pared by 4 bases and J by 4 bases, with 2 bases of the junction left unmatched. Germline V gene sequence: CDR1 MRHNA, CDR2 SNTAGT. The length of the CDR3 is 15 residues. The origin of this receptor is an adult woman who had mild COVID-19 (a few samples of this study predate the infection). Cell type and time point are not known. Input material: PBMCs or a T cell subset sorted from them (not recorded which). The rearrangement joins TRBV6-4 to TRBJ2-2, with 11 bases fitting TRBD2. The CDR3 nucleotides read TGTGCCAGCAGTGTACTAGCGGGGGCCACCGGGGAGCTGTTTTTT. Translated: CASSVLAGATGELFF.